This T cell receptor beta chain was sequenced for a study of tumor-infiltrating lymphocytes in oesophageal squamous cell carcinoma. TCRdb re-called the PCR reads through MiXCR, storing one row per CDR3 protein. This sample has just under 20,000 distinct CDR3 sequences; roughly two fifths occur once, and the top ten carry approximately 19%. In its sample, this clonotype was seen a few times. This TCR derives from a male donor with esophageal squamous cell carcinoma. The sample consisted of esophageal tumor tissue.

CDR3 nucleotide sequence: TGTGCCAGCAGCTTTTTAGAGACCCAGTACTTC. It encodes CASSFLETQYF. This chain uses TRBV7-8 with TRBJ2-5; D not resolved. V lost 3 bases to trimming and J lost 4 bases, with 3 bases between them. This CDR3 region has 11 residues. CDR1 and CDR2 (germline): SGHVS, FQNEAQ.